This record looks at one T cell receptor (beta chain) sequence and its context. The data stem from a study of T cell changes during pregnancy in multiple sclerosis. This CDR3 contains 18 residues. Germline V lookup: CDR1 SGHAT, CDR2 FQNNGV. J lost 4 bases, V lost 3 bases, and 15 bases had no gene match. Clones were read by immunoSEQ multiplex PCR, and TCRdb kept only the in-frame ones, dropping some. This table has tens of thousands of clones, 85% to 95% appearing once. The sequence came from a female donor with multiple sclerosis, enrolled in a pregnancy study. This chain connects TRBV11-2 to TRBJ1-2; 9 nucleotides match TRBD1. This sample comprised peripheral blood, obtained in the first trimester of pregnancy. In DNA, the CDR3 is TGTGCCAGCAGCTTTCCGTCCCGGGACAGGGTGAAGGCCTATGGCTACACCTTC. Its protein is CASSFPSRDRVKAYGYTF.